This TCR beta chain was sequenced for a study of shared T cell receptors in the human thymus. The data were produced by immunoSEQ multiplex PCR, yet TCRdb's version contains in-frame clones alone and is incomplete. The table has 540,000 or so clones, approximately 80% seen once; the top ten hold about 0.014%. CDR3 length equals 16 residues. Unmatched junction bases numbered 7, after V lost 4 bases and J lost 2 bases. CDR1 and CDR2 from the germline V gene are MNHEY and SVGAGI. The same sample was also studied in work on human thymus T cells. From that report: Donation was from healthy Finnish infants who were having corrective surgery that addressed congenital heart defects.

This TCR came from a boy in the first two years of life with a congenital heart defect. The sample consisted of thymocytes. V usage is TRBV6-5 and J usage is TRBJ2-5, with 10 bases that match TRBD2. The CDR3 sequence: CASSSPSGSRQETQYF. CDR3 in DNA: TGTGCCAGCAGTTCACCTAGCGGGAGCAGGCAAGAGACCCAGTACTTC.